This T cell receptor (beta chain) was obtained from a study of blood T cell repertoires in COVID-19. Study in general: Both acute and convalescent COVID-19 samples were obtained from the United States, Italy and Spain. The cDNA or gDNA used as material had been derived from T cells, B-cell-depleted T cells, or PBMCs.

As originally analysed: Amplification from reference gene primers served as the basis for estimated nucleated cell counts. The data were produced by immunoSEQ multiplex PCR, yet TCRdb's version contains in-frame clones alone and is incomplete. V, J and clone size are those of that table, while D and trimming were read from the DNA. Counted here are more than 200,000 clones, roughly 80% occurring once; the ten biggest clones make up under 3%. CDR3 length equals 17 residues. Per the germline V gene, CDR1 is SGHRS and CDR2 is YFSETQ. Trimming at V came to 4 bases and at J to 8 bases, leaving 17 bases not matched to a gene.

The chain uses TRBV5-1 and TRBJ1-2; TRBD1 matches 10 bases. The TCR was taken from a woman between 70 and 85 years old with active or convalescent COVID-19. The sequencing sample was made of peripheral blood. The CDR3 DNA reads TGCGCCAGCAGCCGAGGGGGACAGGGGATTTTAGTTAGCGGCTACACCTTC. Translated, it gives CASSRGGQGILVSGYTF.